This TCR beta chain emerged from a study of blood T cell repertoires in COVID-19. Background on the study: The analysed material was cDNA or gDNA that came from T cells, B-cell-depleted T cells, or PBMCs.

Allocation to cohorts depended on clinical history reported by the participants. Authors' analysis steps: The assay estimated nucleated cells by amplifying reference gene primers. The protocol was immunoSEQ multiplex PCR, while the TCRdb copy is restricted to in-frame clones and leaves out a portion. The V and J calls and clone size are taken from that table; D and trimming were inferred from the DNA. This table has under 150,000 clones, roughly 90% appearing once. Trimming left V 5 bases short and J 3 bases short, with 16 bases between. From germline, CDR1 is LNHDA and CDR2 SQIVND (reference sequence). The CDR3 is 16 amino acids.

This sequence joins TRBV19 and TRBJ1-4; no clear D. The sequencing sample was made of PBMCs or T cells enriched from blood (not recorded which). This TCR came from a woman under 40 with acute COVID-19. The CDR3 sequence: CASSHFDGVANEKLFF. CDR3 nucleotides: TGTGCCAGTAGTCATTTCGATGGAGTGGCTAATGAAAAACTGTTTTTT.